This TCR beta chain was sequenced for a study of blood T cell repertoires in COVID-19. Germline V gene sequence: CDR1 SEHNR, CDR2 FQNEAQ (reference sequence). V was trimmed by 5 bases and J by 2 bases, leaving 13 bases between them. The CDR3 runs to 15 residues. Sequenced by immunoSEQ multiplex PCR; TCRdb stores in-frame clones only, minus some. The sample comprises about 92,000 clones, 91% of which are singletons, and 1.8% rests with the top ten. The chain links TRBV7-9 to TRBJ1-3; D not certain. Specimen: peripheral blood. The sequence was obtained from a human donor with active COVID-19. The donor label of this sample is uncertain. CDR3 amino acids: CASSPSSGTGNTIYF. The CDR3 DNA follows: TGTGCCAGCAGCCCTTCCTCAGGCACTGGAAACACCATATATTTT.